This T cell receptor (beta chain) was retrieved from a study of shared clonotypes between healthy human individuals. General study points: Researchers sampled blood only, noting tissue repertoires likely differ. What naive subsets generally showed was a larger estimated richness than memory subsets showed.

Authors' processing steps: ImmunoSEQ gave junction-only sequences without quality scores, so filtering differed. Data came from immunoSEQ multiplex PCR; TCRdb stores just in-frame clones and leaves some out. V, J and clone size were drawn from that table, and D and trimming were deduced from the DNA. The sample has about 590,000 clones; over 95% are singletons. As to this clone: Its antigen is currently unknown.

The CDR3 is made up of 14 amino acids. The V gene's germline CDR1 is MDHEN and CDR2 SYDVKM. The V gene lost 3 bases and the J gene lost 2 bases, with 10 bases spanning the gap. As defined, naive CD8 cells were CD45RO-negative and positively selected for CCR7, with terminally differentiated effector memory CD45RA+ cells excluded. Adults of Caucasian background living in Nashville, Tennessee made up all donors. The material sequenced was naive CD8+ T cells sorted from blood. V and J are TRBV28 and TRBJ2-5; D remains ambiguous. The source is a woman aged 25 to 39 in good health. The CDR3: CASSFLPAQETQYF. CDR3 DNA sequence: TGTGCCAGCAGTTTCCTGCCGGCACAAGAGACCCAGTACTTC.